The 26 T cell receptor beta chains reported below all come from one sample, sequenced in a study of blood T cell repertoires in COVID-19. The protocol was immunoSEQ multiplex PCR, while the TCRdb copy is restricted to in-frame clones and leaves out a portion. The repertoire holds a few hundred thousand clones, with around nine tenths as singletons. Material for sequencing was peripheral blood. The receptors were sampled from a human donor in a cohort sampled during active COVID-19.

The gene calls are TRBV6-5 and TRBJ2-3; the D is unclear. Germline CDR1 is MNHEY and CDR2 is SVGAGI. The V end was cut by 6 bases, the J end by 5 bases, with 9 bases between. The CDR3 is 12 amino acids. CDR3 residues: CASRPAGDTQYF. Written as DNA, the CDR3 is TGTGCCAGCAGACCAGCAGGAGATACGCAGTATTTT.

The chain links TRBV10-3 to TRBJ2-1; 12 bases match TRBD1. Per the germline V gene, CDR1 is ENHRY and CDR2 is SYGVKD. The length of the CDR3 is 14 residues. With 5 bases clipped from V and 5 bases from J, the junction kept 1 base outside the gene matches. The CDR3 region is CAISWDRGHNEQFF. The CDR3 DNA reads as TGTGCCATCAGTTGGGACAGGGGGCACAATGAGCAGTTCTTC.

The chain's CDR3 is CASSGSLAARDSGNTIYF. The CDR3 DNA reads TGTGCCAGCAGCGGCTCCCTTGCTGCTCGGGACAGTGGAAACACCATATATTTT. V usage is TRBV9 and J usage is TRBJ1-3; 7 positions match TRBD1. Per germline, CDR1 SGDLS and CDR2 YYNGEE. The J segment lost 3 bases and the V segment lost 3 bases, leaving 15 bases of the junction unmatched. There are 18 residues in the CDR3.

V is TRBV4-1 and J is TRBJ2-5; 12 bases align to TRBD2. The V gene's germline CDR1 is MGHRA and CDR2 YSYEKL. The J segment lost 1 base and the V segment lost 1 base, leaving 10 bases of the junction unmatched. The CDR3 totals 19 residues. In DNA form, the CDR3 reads TGCGCCAGCAGCCAAGCTTTTAGGGGACTAGCGGGTATCCAAGAGACCCAGTACTTC. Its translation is CASSQAFRGLAGIQETQYF.

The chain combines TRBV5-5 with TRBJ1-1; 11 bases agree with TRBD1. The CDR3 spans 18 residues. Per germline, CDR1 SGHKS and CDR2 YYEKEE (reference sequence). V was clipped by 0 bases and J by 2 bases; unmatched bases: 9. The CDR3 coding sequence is TGTGCCAGCAGCTTGGCTCCCGGGACAGGGGGTGTTAACACTGAAGCTTTCTTT. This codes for CASSLAPGTGGVNTEAFF. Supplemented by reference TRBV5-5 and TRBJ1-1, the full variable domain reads DAGVTQSPTHLIKTRGQQVTLRCSPISGHKSVSWYQQVLGQGPQFIFQYYEKEERGRGNFPDRFSARQFPNYSSELNVNALLLGDSALYLCASSLAPGTGGVNTEAFFGQGTRLTVV.

The CDR3 region has the DNA TGTGCCAGCAGCTTAGCGGCTTGGGGGGGCACTGAAGCTTTCTTT. It translates to CASSLAAWGGTEAFF. The chain recombines TRBV7-2 with TRBJ1-1, with D perhaps matching TRBD1 (5 bases). V was clipped by 0 bases and J by 4 bases, with 12 bases between them. The length of the CDR3 is 15 residues. Germline V gene sequence: CDR1 SGHTA, CDR2 FQGNSA.

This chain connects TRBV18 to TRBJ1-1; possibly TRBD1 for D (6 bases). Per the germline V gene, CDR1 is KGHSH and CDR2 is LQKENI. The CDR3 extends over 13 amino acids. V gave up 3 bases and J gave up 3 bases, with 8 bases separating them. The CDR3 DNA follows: TGTGCCAGCTCACCGAACAGGGACACTGAAGCTTTCTTT. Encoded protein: CASSPNRDTEAFF. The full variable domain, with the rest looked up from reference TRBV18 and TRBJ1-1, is NAGVMQNPRHLVRRRGQEARLRCSPMKGHSHVYWYRQLPEEGLKFMVYLQKENIIDESGMPKERFSAEFPKEGPSILRIQQVVRGDSAAYFCASSPNRDTEAFFGQGTRLTVV.

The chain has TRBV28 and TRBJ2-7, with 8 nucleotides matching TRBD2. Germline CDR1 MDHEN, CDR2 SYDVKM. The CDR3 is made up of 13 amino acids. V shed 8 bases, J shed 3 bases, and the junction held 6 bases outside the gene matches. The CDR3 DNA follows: TGTGCCAGCGTAGCGGGAAAGTTCTACGAGCAGTACTTC. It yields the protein CASVAGKFYEQYF.

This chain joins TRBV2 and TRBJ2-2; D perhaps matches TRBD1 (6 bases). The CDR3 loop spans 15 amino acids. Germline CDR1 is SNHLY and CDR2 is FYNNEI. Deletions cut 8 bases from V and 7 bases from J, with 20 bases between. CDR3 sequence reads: CASPNRVPGHGELFF. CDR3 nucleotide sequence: TGTGCCAGCCCCAACAGGGTGCCCGGTCACGGGGAGCTGTTTTTT.

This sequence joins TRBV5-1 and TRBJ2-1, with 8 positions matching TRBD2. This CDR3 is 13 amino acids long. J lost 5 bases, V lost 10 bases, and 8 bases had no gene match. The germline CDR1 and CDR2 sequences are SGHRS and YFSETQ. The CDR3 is CASRPAGDNEQFF. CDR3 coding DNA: TGCGCCTCACGTCCAGCGGGGGACAATGAGCAGTTCTTC.

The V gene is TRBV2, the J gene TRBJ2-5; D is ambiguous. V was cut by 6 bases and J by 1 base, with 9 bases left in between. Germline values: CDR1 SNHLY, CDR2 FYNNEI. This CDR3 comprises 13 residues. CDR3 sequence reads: CASSVDSQETQYF. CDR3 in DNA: TGTGCCAGCAGCGTCGACTCCCAAGAGACCCAGTACTTC.

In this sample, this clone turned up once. The CDR3 sequence is CASRPSAGTGDNSPLHF. CDR3 DNA sequence: TGTGCCAGCAGACCCTCCGCCGGGACAGGGGATAATTCACCCCTCCACTTT. V gene TRBV2 combines with J gene TRBJ1-6, with TRBD1 matching over 10 bases. Per germline, CDR1 SNHLY and CDR2 FYNNEI. V shed 6 bases, J shed 5 bases, and the junction held 10 bases outside the gene matches. CDR3 length: 17 amino acids.

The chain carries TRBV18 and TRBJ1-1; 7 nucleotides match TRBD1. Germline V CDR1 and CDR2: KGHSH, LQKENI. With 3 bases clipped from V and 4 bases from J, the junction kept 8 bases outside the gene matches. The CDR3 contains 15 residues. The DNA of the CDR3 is TGTGCCAGCTCACCGACAGGGACTCAAGTCACTGAAGCTTTCTTT. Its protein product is CASSPTGTQVTEAFF. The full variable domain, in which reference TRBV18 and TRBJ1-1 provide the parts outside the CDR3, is NAGVMQNPRHLVRRRGQEARLRCSPMKGHSHVYWYRQLPEEGLKFMVYLQKENIIDESGMPKERFSAEFPKEGPSILRIQQVVRGDSAAYFCASSPTGTQVTEAFFGQGTRLTVV.

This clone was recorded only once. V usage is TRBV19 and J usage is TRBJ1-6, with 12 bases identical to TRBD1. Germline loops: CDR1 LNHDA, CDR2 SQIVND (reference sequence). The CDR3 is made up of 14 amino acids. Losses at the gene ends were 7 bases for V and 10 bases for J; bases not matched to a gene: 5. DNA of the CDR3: TGTGCCAGTACCCCCGGGACAGGGGGCTCACCCCTCCACTTT. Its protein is CASTPGTGGSPLHF. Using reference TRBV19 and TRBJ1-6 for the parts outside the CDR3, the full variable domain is DGGITQSPKYLFRKEGQNVTLSCEQNLNHDAMYWYRQDPGQGLRLIYYSQIVNDFQKGDIAEGYSVSREKKESFPLTVTSAQKNPTAFYLCASTPGTGGSPLHFGNGTRLTVT.

The DNA for the CDR3 is TGTGCCAGCAGTAGGGAGGGGAACTATGGCTACACCTTC. This encodes CASSREGNYGYTF. V and J are TRBV6-5 and TRBJ1-2, with D perhaps matching TRBD1 (5 bases). The V end lost 5 bases, the J end lost 2 bases, and 9 bases lay between the germline ends. Germline CDR1 MNHEY, CDR2 SVGAGI. There are 13 residues in the CDR3.

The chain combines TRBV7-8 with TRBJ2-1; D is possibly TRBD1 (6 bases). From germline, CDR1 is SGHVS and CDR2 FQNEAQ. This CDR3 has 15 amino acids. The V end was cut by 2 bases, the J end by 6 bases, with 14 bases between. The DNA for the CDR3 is TGTGCCAGCAGCTTATCACGTGGGGGCGGCAATGAGCAGTTCTTC. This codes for CASSLSRGGGNEQFF.

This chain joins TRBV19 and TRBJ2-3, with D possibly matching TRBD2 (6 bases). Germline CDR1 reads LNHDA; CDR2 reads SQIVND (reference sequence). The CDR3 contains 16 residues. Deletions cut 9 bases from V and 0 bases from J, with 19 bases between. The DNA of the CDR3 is TGTGCCAGCAGCACCGCTAGCGACCGAAGCACAGATACGCAGTATTTT. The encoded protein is CASSTASDRSTDTQYF.

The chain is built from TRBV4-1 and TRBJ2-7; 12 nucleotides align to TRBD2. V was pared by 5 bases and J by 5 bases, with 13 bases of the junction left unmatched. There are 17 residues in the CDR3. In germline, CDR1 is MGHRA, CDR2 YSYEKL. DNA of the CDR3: TGCGCCAGCAGCTCCTATCGGACTAGCGGGGTCCTGGACGAGCAGTACTTC. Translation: CASSSYRTSGVLDEQYF.

DNA for the CDR3: TGTGCCTGGGACTCCGGGACAGATCCCTACGAGCAGTACTTC. It yields the protein CAWDSGTDPYEQYF. J is TRBJ2-7 and V is TRBV30; 7 bases line up with TRBD1. The CDR3 has 14 residues. Losses at the gene ends were 5 bases for V and 2 bases for J; bases not matched to a gene: 9. CDR1 and CDR2 from the germline V gene are GTSNPN and SVGIG (reference sequence).

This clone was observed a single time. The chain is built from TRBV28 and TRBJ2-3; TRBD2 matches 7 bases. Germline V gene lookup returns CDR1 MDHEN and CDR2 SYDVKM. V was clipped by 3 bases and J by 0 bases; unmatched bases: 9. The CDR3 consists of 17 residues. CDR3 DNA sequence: TGTGCCAGCAGTTTTCTCACTAGCGTAACTAGCACAGATACGCAGTATTTT. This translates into CASSFLTSVTSTDTQYF.

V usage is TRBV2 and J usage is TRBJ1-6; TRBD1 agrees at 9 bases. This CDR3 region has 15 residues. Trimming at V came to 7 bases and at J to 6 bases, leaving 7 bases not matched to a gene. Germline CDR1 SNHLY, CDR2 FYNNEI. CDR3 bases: TGTGCCAGCACCCCCGGGACAGGGCTTAATTCACCCCTCCACTTT. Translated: CASTPGTGLNSPLHF.

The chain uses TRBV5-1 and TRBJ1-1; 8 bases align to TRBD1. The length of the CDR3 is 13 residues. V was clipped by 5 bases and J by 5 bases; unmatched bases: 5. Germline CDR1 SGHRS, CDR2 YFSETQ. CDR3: CASRHGQGTEAFF. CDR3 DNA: TGCGCCAGCAGACACGGACAGGGAACTGAAGCTTTCTTT.

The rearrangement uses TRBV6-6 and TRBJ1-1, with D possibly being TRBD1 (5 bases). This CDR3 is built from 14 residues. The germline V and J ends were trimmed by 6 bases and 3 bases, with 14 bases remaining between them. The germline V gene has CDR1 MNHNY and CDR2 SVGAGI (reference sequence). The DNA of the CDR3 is TGTGCCAGCAGACGCCAGGGAGGATACACTGAAGCTTTCTTT. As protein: CASRRQGGYTEAFF.

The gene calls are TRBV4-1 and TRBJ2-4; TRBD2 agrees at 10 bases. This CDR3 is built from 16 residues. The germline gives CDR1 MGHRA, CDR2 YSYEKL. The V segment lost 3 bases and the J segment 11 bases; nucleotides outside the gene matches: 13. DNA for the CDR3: TGCGCCAGCAGCCAGCCCGAGGGTGCTAGCGGGAGACTTCAGTACTTC. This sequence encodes CASSQPEGASGRLQYF.

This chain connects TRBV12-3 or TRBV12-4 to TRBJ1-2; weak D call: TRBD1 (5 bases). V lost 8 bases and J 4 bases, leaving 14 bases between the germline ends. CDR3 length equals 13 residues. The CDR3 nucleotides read TGTGCCAGCGGCAGGGATTCTAGCTATGGCTACACCTTC. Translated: CASGRDSSYGYTF.

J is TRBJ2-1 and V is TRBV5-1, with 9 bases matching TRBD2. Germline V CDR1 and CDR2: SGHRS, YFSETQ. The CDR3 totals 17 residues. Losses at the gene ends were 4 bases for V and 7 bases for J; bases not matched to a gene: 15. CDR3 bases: TGCGCCAGCAGCCAAGCAGCGGGAGGTTTTTCGGGGAATGAGCAGTTCTTC. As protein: CASSQAAGGFSGNEQFF.